One and the same sample provided the 8 T cell receptor beta chains below, sequenced in a study of response to subunit inactivated influenza vaccine. One entry per CDR3 protein results from TCRdb running MiXCR on the RT-PCR reads. The data show a few hundred thousand distinct CDR3 sequences, roughly 20% seen once. This sample comprised PBMCs from blood, obtained about 20 months after vaccination. These receptors were collected from a man aged 45 to 75 who received an inactivated influenza vaccine.

The V gene is TRBV5-1, the J gene TRBJ2-3, with TRBD2 identical over 11 bases. CDR1 is SGHRS, CDR2 YFSETQ, per germline. The CDR3 runs 15 residues. Losses at the gene ends were 6 bases for V and 4 bases for J; bases not matched to a gene: 7. CDR3 DNA: TGCGCCAGCAAGGCGGTAGCGGGAGGGTCAGATACGCAGTATTTT. Amino acids: CASKAVAGGSDTQYF.

In this sample, this clonotype turned up a few times. The genes are TRBV29-1 and TRBJ2-3; 13 bases agree with TRBD2. CDR3 size: 17 residues. CDR1 SQVTM and CDR2 ANQGSEA come from the germline V gene. The trim removed 3 bases at V and 3 bases at J, leaving 9 bases unmatched. DNA of the CDR3: TGCAGCGTTGATAGTGGACTAGCGGGAGAATGGACAGATACGCAGTATTTT. Translated, it gives CSVDSGLAGEWTDTQYF.

The chain couples TRBV6-5 to TRBJ1-2; possibly TRBD1 for D (6 bases). The CDR3 extends over 13 amino acids. Trimming left V 2 bases short and J 4 bases short, with 8 bases between. Germline values: CDR1 MNHEY, CDR2 SVGAGI. Here the CDR3 reads CASSYTRGYGYTF. The CDR3 DNA reads TGTGCCAGCAGTTACACCAGGGGCTATGGCTACACCTTC.

This clonotype was detected only a few times. The chain uses TRBV7-2 and TRBJ1-2; 7 positions match TRBD1. This CDR3 spans 15 amino acids. The junction had 10 bases not matched to a gene; V was cut back by 5 bases and J by 4 bases. Germline V CDR1 and CDR2: SGHTA, FQGNSA. CDR3 loop: CASSLQGRRGYGYTF. CDR3 sequence (DNA): TGTGCCAGCAGCCTACAGGGGCGCCGTGGCTATGGCTACACCTTC.

This clonotype was seen only a few times. This chain connects TRBV6-1 to TRBJ1-4; unclear D gene. From germline, CDR1 is MNHNS and CDR2 SASEGT. CDR3 length: 11 amino acids. Trimming pared 7 bases from V and 11 bases from J, leaving 11 bases between. The CDR3 DNA reads as TGTGCCAGCATTCTTACTAGCAAACTGTTTTTT. Encoded protein: CASILTSKLFF.

This clonotype was recorded a few times. This rearrangement joins TRBV7-8 to TRBJ2-1; perhaps TRBD1 as D (6 bases). V lost 5 bases, J lost 2 bases, and 16 bases lay in between. Germline V gives CDR1 SGHVS, CDR2 FQNEAQ. This CDR3 is built from 16 residues. In nucleotides, the CDR3 is TGTGCCAGCAGCCCAACACCAGGGGCAGCCTACAATGAGCAGTTCTTC. Its translation is CASSPTPGAAYNEQFF.

The gene calls are TRBV6-2 or TRBV6-3 and TRBJ1-2; D gene unclear. Germline V gene lookup returns CDR1 MNHEY and CDR2 SVGEGT. Trimming took 6 bases from V and 5 from J, leaving 7 bases between them. The CDR3 totals 11 residues. The DNA for the CDR3 is TGTGCCAGCAGCAACGGGTATGGCTACACCTTC. Translating gives CASSNGYGYTF.

V is TRBV7-2 and J is TRBJ1-2; TRBD1 is a possible D gene (5 bases). The germline CDR1 and CDR2 sequences are SGHTA and FQGNSA. The CDR3 runs to 15 residues. Trimming removed 5 bases at V and 6 bases at J, with 19 bases between. CDR3 coding DNA: TGTGCCAGCAGCCCGGGGGTGTTTGTTAGGGATGGCTACACCTTC. Residues: CASSPGVFVRDGYTF.